The 13 T cell receptor beta chains below were found in one sample sequenced in a study. Each CDR3 protein is one row after TCRdb ran MiXCR on the RT-PCR reads. There are about 700,000 distinct CDR3 sequences in the sample; approximately 15% occur only once, and 3.6% lies in the top ten. The specimen sequenced was memory CD4+ T cells from blood. The receptors shown here come from a female donor in good health, serving as a healthy control.

This clonotype was picked up a small number of times. The gene calls are TRBV7-8 and TRBJ1-2; tentatively, D is TRBD1 (5 bases). This CDR3 contains 14 residues. CDR1 is SGHVS, CDR2 FQNEAQ, per germline. V was cut by 0 bases and J by 5 bases, with 10 bases left in between. The CDR3 is CASSLAEGDYGYTF. DNA for the CDR3: TGTGCCAGCAGCTTAGCGGAAGGGGATTATGGCTACACCTTC.

This chain uses TRBV6-6 with TRBJ1-5, with no clear D. Trimming removed 6 bases from V and 7 bases from J, with 13 bases in between. CDR1 is MNHNY, CDR2 SVGAGI, per germline (reference sequence). The CDR3 is 13 amino acids. DNA for the CDR3: TGTGCCAGCAGCCTACCAGCGGGGCAGCCCCAGCATTTT. Residues: CASSLPAGQPQHF.

The chain links TRBV12-3 or TRBV12-4 to TRBJ1-2, with 8 bases lining up with TRBD1. This CDR3 comprises 13 residues. Unmatched junction bases numbered 6, after V lost 6 bases and J lost 6 bases. The CDR3 DNA reads TGTGCCAGCAGCCAGGGGGCAGGGGATGGCTACACCTTC. Encoded protein: CASSQGAGDGYTF.

This clonotype appeared a few times. The gene calls are TRBV5-1 and TRBJ2-2; D is undetermined. Germline V gene data show CDR1 as SGHRS and CDR2 as YFSETQ. The CDR3 is 15 amino acids. Between the trimmed V and J ends, which lost 0 bases and 4 bases, there was a span of 10 bases. CDR3 sequence (DNA): TGCGCCAGCAGCTTGGGTGGACGGCGCACCGGGGAGCTGTTTTTT. Its protein product is CASSLGGRRTGELFF.

In its sample, this clonotype was seen many times. This chain joins TRBV20-1 and TRBJ2-7, with D hard to call. CDR3 length: 12 amino acids. Germline V CDR1 and CDR2: DFQATT, SNEGSKA (reference sequence). The V and J ends lost 1 base and 5 bases respectively, with 9 bases between them. The CDR3 protein is CSARAQTHEQYF. Here the CDR3 DNA reads TGCAGTGCTAGAGCCCAGACCCACGAGCAGTACTTC.

This clonotype showed up many times. The V call is TRBV4-3, the J call TRBJ2-3; weak D call: TRBD1 (5 bases). Trimming removed 1 base at V and 4 bases at J, with 9 bases between. The germline V gene has CDR1 LGHNA and CDR2 YSLEER. The CDR3 spans 14 residues. CDR3 protein: CASSQGQPPDTQYF. CDR3 DNA sequence: TGCGCCAGCAGCCAAGGACAGCCCCCAGATACGCAGTATTTT.

With respect to this clonotype: One end of the junction varies from germline; a read error may be responsible. The chain is built from TRBV20-1 and TRBJ1-1; TRBD1 aligns across 10 bases. Germline assignment: CDR1 DFQATT and CDR2 SNEGSKA (reference sequence). The length of the CDR3 is 12 residues. As DNA, the CDR3 is TGTCTTGGGGGACAGGGGAGTACTGAAGCTTTCTTT. It translates to CLGGQGSTEAFF.

The genes are TRBV5-1 and TRBJ2-7, with a tentative D call TRBD2 (5 bases). Germline V gene lookup returns CDR1 SGHRS and CDR2 YFSETQ. This CDR3 has 15 residues. V was trimmed by 2 bases and J by 2 bases, leaving 14 bases between them. The CDR3 DNA sequence: TGCGCCAGCAGCTTTGCCCCGGGGTTGACCTACGAGCAGTACTTC. As protein: CASSFAPGLTYEQYF.

This clonotype appeared a few times. The chain joins TRBV5-8 to TRBJ2-6, with D maybe TRBD2 (5 bases). Germline V gives CDR1 SGHTS, CDR2 YDEGEE. The CDR3 extends over 11 amino acids. Trimming took off 10 bases at V and 9 bases at J, with 11 bases between the two ends. The CDR3, as DNA: TGTGCCTATGGGAGAGGCAACGTCCTGACTTTC. Translated, it gives CAYGRGNVLTF.

The table lists this clonotype with many counts. V gene TRBV27 combines with J gene TRBJ1-2; no firm D call. The germline V gene encodes CDR1 MNHEY and CDR2 SMNVEV (reference sequence). The CDR3 has 13 residues. V was cut by 0 bases and J by 8 bases, with 10 bases left in between. The CDR3 protein is CASSLSRVAGYTF. The CDR3 DNA sequence: TGTGCCAGCAGTTTATCAAGGGTGGCGGGCTACACCTTC.

The rearrangement links TRBV28 to TRBJ2-7; 9 positions match TRBD1. The CDR3 covers 13 residues. CDR1 is MDHEN, CDR2 SYDVKM, per germline. V dropped 6 bases and J dropped 3; count of bases not matched to a gene: 3. The CDR3 here is CASRGQGVYEQYF. The CDR3 region has the DNA TGTGCCAGCAGGGGACAGGGCGTCTACGAGCAGTACTTC.

Many counts were recorded for this clonotype. CDR3: CSSTGVAGSQETQYF. CDR3 sequence (DNA): TGCAGTTCTACGGGGGTAGCGGGATCGCAAGAGACCCAGTACTTC. The V call is TRBV20-1, the J call TRBJ2-5, with 8 bases identical to TRBD2. CDR3 length: 15 amino acids. In germline, CDR1 is DFQATT, CDR2 SNEGSKA (reference sequence). The V and J ends lost 8 bases and 2 bases, in that order; junction bases with no gene match: 13.

This clonotype came up many times. The gene calls are TRBV10-3 and TRBJ2-7; 9 bases are shared with TRBD1. This CDR3 has 15 residues. Germline loops: CDR1 ENHRY, CDR2 SYGVKD. V gave up 0 bases and J gave up 2 bases; unmatched junction bases: 2. CDR3 nucleotide sequence: TGTGCCATCAGTGAGTCGGGGACAGGGCCCTACGAGCAGTACTTC. This encodes CAISESGTGPYEQYF.